These 27 T cell receptor beta chains came from one sample sequenced in a study of a mutant IDH1 vaccine in newly diagnosed glioma. Indicated time point: week 23, last vaccination. Topical imiquimod accompanied each vaccine dose, which consisted of 300 ug of mutant IDH1 20-mer peptide. Antigens of these TCRs are unknown. The table came from immunoSEQ multiplex PCR; TCRdb's copy has only in-frame clones and leaves some out. The sample holds roughly 60,000 clones; approximately 85% are singletons and the top ten take over 4%. The specimen comprised PBMCs, sampled from a glioma patient whose treatment included an IDH1 peptide vaccine. The receptors originated from a young man with glioma.

As DNA, the CDR3 is TGTGCCAGCAGTTACCGATCAAGGTTCTCCTACGAGCAGTACTTC. Amino acids: CASSYRSRFSYEQYF. V is TRBV6-5 and J is TRBJ2-7; D remains ambiguous. CDR1 and CDR2 from the germline V gene are MNHEY and SVGAGI. This CDR3 contains 15 residues. Trimming pared 2 bases from V and 0 bases from J, leaving 11 bases between.

The chain has TRBV7-2 and TRBJ2-7; no clear D gene. Trimming took 5 bases from V and 4 from J, leaving 15 bases between them. The length of the CDR3 is 14 residues. Germline assignment: CDR1 SGHTA and CDR2 FQGNSA. In DNA form, the CDR3 reads TGTGCCAGCAGCCTGGCCGGTGGTAGTTACGAGCAGTACTTC. As protein: CASSLAGGSYEQYF.

The chain links TRBV6-5 to TRBJ1-6; 7 nucleotides line up with TRBD1. Germline assignment: CDR1 MNHEY and CDR2 SVGAGI. V lost 2 bases to trimming and J lost 7 bases; unmatched junction nucleotides: 8. CDR3 length: 16 residues. DNA for the CDR3: TGTGCCAGCAGTTACGGCTACGGGACAGCCAATTCACCCCTCCACTTT. Translating it yields CASSYGYGTANSPLHF.

The chain couples TRBV23-1 to TRBJ1-1, with no clear D. TRBV23-1 is designated an ORF whose function remains uncertain. This CDR3 is 17 amino acids long. V was cut by 8 bases and J by 5 bases, with 27 bases left in between. The CDR3 DNA is TGCGCCAGCGTACCCTCCCCGTTGGCGCGAATAACGACTGAAGCTTTCTTT. This codes for CASVPSPLARITTEAFF.

This chain uses TRBV6-5 with TRBJ1-1, with 9 bases that match TRBD1. The V segment lost 6 bases and the J segment 10 bases; nucleotides outside the gene matches: 12. This CDR3 comprises 14 residues. Germline V gene sequence: CDR1 MNHEY, CDR2 SVGAGI. The chain's CDR3 is CASSPTRTGERAFF. The CDR3, as DNA: TGTGCCAGCAGCCCCACCCGGACAGGGGAGAGAGCTTTCTTT.

CDR3 loop: CASSYTGQGHYEQYF. CDR3 in DNA: TGTGCCAGCAGTTACACAGGACAGGGTCACTACGAGCAGTACTTC. J is TRBJ2-7 and V is TRBV6-5, with TRBD1 identical over 8 bases. CDR3 length: 15 residues. Trimming cost V 2 bases and J 3 bases; bases outside gene matches: 6. Germline CDR1 and CDR2: MNHEY and SVGAGI.

This clone was detected once. The genes are TRBV10-1 and TRBJ2-3; D call uncertain. The V end was cut by 4 bases, the J end by 0 bases, with 11 bases between. Germline-derived CDR1 and CDR2 are WNHNN and SYGVQD (reference sequence). The CDR3 has 15 residues. The CDR3 sequence: CASSGARSSTDTQYF. The CDR3 coding sequence is TGCGCCAGCAGTGGAGCCAGGAGTAGCACAGATACGCAGTATTTT.

The J gene is TRBJ1-6, the V gene TRBV5-1; D is ambiguous. Germline loops: CDR1 SGHRS, CDR2 YFSETQ. V lost 0 bases and J 7 bases, leaving 17 bases between the germline ends. The CDR3 contains 17 residues. The CDR3 sequence: CASSLDRASSKNSPLHF. CDR3 bases: TGCGCCAGCAGCTTGGACCGGGCGTCCAGCAAGAATTCACCCCTCCACTTT.

J is TRBJ2-7 and V is TRBV7-2; D call uncertain. CDR1 is SGHTA and CDR2 is FQGNSA in the germline V gene. The ends were cut back, 2 bases at V and 0 bases at J, with 8 bases in the middle. The CDR3 runs 14 residues. The CDR3 here is CASSLSVTSYEQYF. CDR3 nucleotides: TGTGCCAGCAGCTTATCCGTGACCTCCTACGAGCAGTACTTC. Variable domain in full (rest from reference TRBV7-2 and TRBJ2-7): GAGVSQSPSNKVTEKGKDVELRCDPISGHTALYWYRQSLGQGLEFLIYFQGNSAPDKSGLPSDRFSAERTGGSVSTLTIQRTQQEDSAVYLCASSLSVTSYEQYFGPGTRLTVT.

This clone has a single count. This chain uses TRBV2 with TRBJ2-1, with a possible D match to TRBD1 (6 bases). The CDR3 is 15 amino acids. Deletions cut 6 bases from V and 4 bases from J, with 16 bases between. The germline V gene encodes CDR1 SNHLY and CDR2 FYNNEI. The DNA of the CDR3 is TGTGCCAGCAGGGTTAGAGGGGGTACTTACAATGAGCAGTTCTTC. Its protein is CASRVRGGTYNEQFF.

The genes are TRBV7-8 and TRBJ1-2, with 10 nucleotides matching TRBD1. Germline CDR1 SGHVS, CDR2 FQNEAQ. The V and J ends lost 5 bases and 4 bases, in that order; junction bases with no gene match: 7. CDR3 length: 15 amino acids. The CDR3 region is CASSPKGQGTYGYTF. The CDR3, as DNA: TGTGCCAGCAGCCCCAAGGGACAGGGGACCTATGGCTACACCTTC. Using reference TRBV7-8 and TRBJ1-2 for the parts outside the CDR3, the full variable domain is GAGVSQSPRYKVAKRGQDVALRCDPISGHVSLFWYQQALGQGPEFLTYFQNEAQLDKSGLPSDRFFAERPEGSVSTLKIQRTQQEDSAVYLCASSPKGQGTYGYTFGSGTRLTVV.

The chain has TRBV28 and TRBJ1-2; D unclear. Germline V gene data show CDR1 as MDHEN and CDR2 as SYDVKM. V lost 5 bases and J 8 bases, leaving 21 bases between the germline ends. The CDR3 length is 15 residues. The CDR3 here is CASSTPANGGWGYTF. DNA for the CDR3: TGTGCCAGCAGTACTCCCGCTAATGGAGGGTGGGGCTACACCTTC.

The rearrangement uses TRBV18 and TRBJ1-2; D uncertain. V was shortened by 0 bases and J by 13 bases, with 27 bases between the two germline ends. Germline V gives CDR1 KGHSH, CDR2 LQKENI. The CDR3 covers 17 residues. The CDR3 DNA follows: TGTGCCAGCTCACCACCAGGGCTGTTTGGGCCCCACTTGGGTATCACCTTC. Its protein product is CASSPPGLFGPHLGITF.

The chain joins TRBV19 to TRBJ1-4, with TRBD1 identical over 7 bases. Germline V gene data show CDR1 as LNHDA and CDR2 as SQIVND (reference sequence). V was clipped by 6 bases and J by 0 bases; unmatched bases: 1. CDR3 length: 14 amino acids. The CDR3 bases are TGTGCCAGTAGGGGACAGTCAACTAATGAAAAACTGTTTTTT. It codes for CASRGQSTNEKLFF.

The gene calls are TRBV6-6 and TRBJ2-7; perhaps TRBD2 as D (5 bases). The V end was cut by 3 bases, the J end by 2 bases, with 11 bases between. There are 14 residues in the CDR3. CDR1 is MNHNY, CDR2 SVGAGI, per germline (reference sequence). The CDR3 protein is CASSYARGTYEQYF. The CDR3 DNA follows: TGTGCCAGCAGTTATGCACGGGGAACCTACGAGCAGTACTTC.

V usage is TRBV4-1 and J usage is TRBJ2-1, with 12 bases lining up with TRBD2. The CDR3 length is 15 residues. The germline CDR1 and CDR2 sequences are MGHRA and YSYEKL. Trimming took 4 bases from V and 7 from J; bases not matched to a gene: 5. This CDR3 is CASSLGLAGSNEQFF. CDR3 bases: TGCGCCAGCAGCCTCGGACTAGCGGGGTCTAATGAGCAGTTCTTC.

The chain links TRBV6-5 to TRBJ2-7; no reliable D call. CDR3 length: 14 residues. Germline V gene sequence: CDR1 MNHEY, CDR2 SVGAGI. V shed 6 bases and J shed 0 bases, with 12 bases lying between them. CDR3 bases: TGTGCCAGCAGGCTCTCGGTGAGCTCCTACGAGCAGTACTTC. Protein sequence: CASRLSVSSYEQYF.

The rearrangement uses TRBV7-8 and TRBJ1-2, with a weak D call TRBD1 (6 bases). The germline CDR1 and CDR2 sequences are SGHVS and FQNEAQ. This CDR3 contains 13 residues. Trimming left V 5 bases short and J 6 bases short, with 13 bases between. CDR3 nucleotides: TGTGCCAGCAGCCCACACAGGGACCATGGCTACACCTTC. Amino acids: CASSPHRDHGYTF. The variable domain in full, completed from reference TRBV7-8 and TRBJ1-2, reads GAGVSQSPRYKVAKRGQDVALRCDPISGHVSLFWYQQALGQGPEFLTYFQNEAQLDKSGLPSDRFFAERPEGSVSTLKIQRTQQEDSAVYLCASSPHRDHGYTFGSGTRLTVV.

The rearrangement links TRBV5-6 to TRBJ2-6; maybe TRBD1 (6 bases). Germline V gives CDR1 SGHDT, CDR2 YYEEEE. This CDR3 contains 13 residues. Trimming left V 6 bases short and J 2 bases short, with 6 bases between. The CDR3, as DNA: TGTGCCAGCAACAGGGCTGGGGCCAACGTCCTGACTTTC. It encodes CASNRAGANVLTF.

V is TRBV9 and J is TRBJ1-3; D perhaps matches TRBD1 (5 bases). V lost 0 bases, J lost 4 bases, and 11 bases lay in between. The CDR3 runs to 15 residues. The germline CDR1 and CDR2 sequences are SGDLS and YYNGEE. CDR3 loop: CASSVEGTAGNTIYF. The CDR3 DNA sequence: TGTGCCAGCAGCGTAGAAGGGACGGCCGGAAACACCATATATTTT.

The V gene is TRBV5-1, the J gene TRBJ1-1; weak D call: TRBD1 (5 bases). V was clipped by 0 bases and J by 1 base, with 10 bases between them. The CDR3 extends over 15 amino acids. CDR1 is SGHRS and CDR2 is YFSETQ in the germline V gene. CDR3 DNA sequence: TGCGCCAGCAGCTTGGTGGAGGGGCGGAACACTGAAGCTTTCTTT. It codes for CASSLVEGRNTEAFF. The variable domain in full, completed from reference TRBV5-1 and TRBJ1-1, reads KAGVTQTPRYLIKTRGQQVTLSCSPISGHRSVSWYQQTPGQGLQFLFEYFSETQRNKGNFPGRFSGRQFSNSRSEMNVSTLELGDSALYLCASSLVEGRNTEAFFGQGTRLTVV.

The chain links TRBV6-5 to TRBJ1-1; 7 nucleotides match TRBD1. In germline, CDR1 is MNHEY, CDR2 SVGAGI. V gave up 0 bases and J gave up 1 base; unmatched junction bases: 5. The CDR3 covers 16 residues. For the CDR3, the DNA is TGTGCCAGCAGTTACTCGTACGGGACAGAGAACACTGAAGCTTTCTTT. Amino acids: CASSYSYGTENTEAFF.

The chain employs TRBV7-9 and TRBJ1-5; D is unresolved. V lost 3 bases to trimming and J lost 0 bases, with 3 bases between them. CDR3 length: 13 amino acids. Germline V lookup: CDR1 SEHNR, CDR2 FQNEAQ (reference sequence). The CDR3 DNA reads TGTGCCAGCAGCTTCACTAGCAATCAGCCCCAGCATTTT. This codes for CASSFTSNQPQHF. Full variable domain (outside the CDR3, taken from reference TRBV7-9 and TRBJ1-5): DTGVSQNPRHKITKRGQNVTFRCDPISEHNRLYWYRQTLGQGPEFLTYFQNEAQLEKSRLLSDRFSAERPKGSFSTLEIQRTEQGDSAMYLCASSFTSNQPQHFGDGTRLSIL.

The chain combines TRBV11-2 with TRBJ1-5; the match to TRBD1 covers 10 bases. CDR1 and CDR2 from the germline V gene are SGHAT and FQNNGV. Losses at the gene ends were 1 base for V and 8 bases for J; bases not matched to a gene: 5. The CDR3 has 15 residues. The DNA for the CDR3 is TGTGCCAGCAGCTTAGGACAGGGGGCGTGGGAGCCCCAGCATTTT. It encodes CASSLGQGAWEPQHF.

This sequence joins TRBV29-1 and TRBJ1-2; D remains ambiguous. The CDR3 consists of 14 residues. Germline lookup yields CDR1 SQVTM and CDR2 ANQGSEA. Between the trimmed V and J ends, which lost 0 bases and 4 bases, there was a span of 12 bases. The CDR3 sequence is CSVEDLREGYGYTF. The CDR3 DNA sequence: TGCAGCGTTGAAGATCTGCGGGAGGGCTATGGCTACACCTTC.

The chain couples TRBV5-1 to TRBJ2-5; TRBD2 matches at 15 bases. The V and J ends lost 4 bases and 6 bases, in that order; junction bases with no gene match: 4. The V gene's germline CDR1 is SGHRS and CDR2 YFSETQ. The CDR3 totals 15 residues. This CDR3 reads CASSRTSGGAKTQYF. CDR3 coding DNA: TGCGCCAGCAGCCGGACTAGCGGGGGGGCTAAGACCCAGTACTTC.

This chain uses TRBV30 with TRBJ1-4; D call uncertain. V lost 4 bases to trimming and J lost 5 bases, with 11 bases between them. Germline CDR1 GTSNPN, CDR2 SVGIG (reference sequence). The CDR3 is 13 amino acids. The CDR3 loop reads CAWTGQSNEKLFF. The CDR3 region has the DNA TGTGCCTGGACTGGGCAGTCAAATGAAAAACTGTTTTTT.